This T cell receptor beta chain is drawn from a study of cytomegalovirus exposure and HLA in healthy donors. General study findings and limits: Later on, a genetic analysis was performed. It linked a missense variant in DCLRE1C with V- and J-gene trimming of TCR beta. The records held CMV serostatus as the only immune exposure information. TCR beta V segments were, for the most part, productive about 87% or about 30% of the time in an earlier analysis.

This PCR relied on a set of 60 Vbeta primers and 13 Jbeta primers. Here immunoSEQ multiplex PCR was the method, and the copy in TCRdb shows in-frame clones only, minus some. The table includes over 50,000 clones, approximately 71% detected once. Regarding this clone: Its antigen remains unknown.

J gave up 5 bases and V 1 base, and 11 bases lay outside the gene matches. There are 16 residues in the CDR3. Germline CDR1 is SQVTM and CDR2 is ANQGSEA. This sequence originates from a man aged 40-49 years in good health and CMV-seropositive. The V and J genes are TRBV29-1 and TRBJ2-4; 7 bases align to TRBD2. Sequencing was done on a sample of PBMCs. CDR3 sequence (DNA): TGCAGCGTTGAAGGTTGGGGGGGGACCGGCCAAAACATTCAGTACTTC. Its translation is CSVEGWGGTGQNIQYF.